These 32 T cell receptor beta chains share one sample of origin, sequenced in a study of cytomegalovirus exposure and HLA in healthy donors. Libraries were prepared by immunoSEQ multiplex PCR; TCRdb keeps only in-frame clonotypes and omits some of them. In the table there are some 66,000 clones, 97% of which are singletons. The sequencing sample was made of PBMCs. These receptors all come from a woman aged 18-30 years in good health and CMV-seropositive.

V is TRBV9 and J is TRBJ1-2; D is perhaps TRBD1 (6 bases). Germline lookup yields CDR1 SGDLS and CDR2 YYNGEE. Trimming removed 3 bases at V and 2 bases at J, with 8 bases between. CDR3 length equals 13 residues. CDR3 in amino acids: CASSAGTNYGYTF. DNA for the CDR3: TGTGCCAGCAGCGCCGGGACAAACTATGGCTACACCTTC. Full variable domain (rest looked up from reference TRBV9 and TRBJ1-2): DSGVTQTPKHLITATGQRVTLRCSPRSGDLSVYWYQQSLDQGLQFLIQYYNGEERAKGNILERFSAQQFPDLHSELNLSSLELGDSALYFCASSAGTNYGYTFGSGTRLTVV.

This rearrangement joins TRBV6-1 to TRBJ2-7; the match to TRBD1 covers 9 bases. Per the germline V gene, CDR1 is MNHNS and CDR2 is SASEGT. Trimming took 11 bases from V and 3 from J; bases not matched to a gene: 14. This CDR3 comprises 15 residues. CDR3 amino acids: CAGTGQGIDFYEQYF. CDR3 in DNA: TGTGCCGGCACGGGACAGGGAATAGATTTCTACGAGCAGTACTTC.

The chain recombines TRBV7-8 with TRBJ2-2; the match to TRBD2 covers 12 bases. The length of the CDR3 is 19 residues. Germline-derived CDR1 and CDR2 are SGHVS and FQNEAQ. J gave up 1 base and V 5 bases, and 11 bases lay outside the gene matches. The CDR3 DNA follows: TGTGCCAGCAGCGCACCACCTAGCGGGAGGGCCGGGAACACCGGGGAGCTGTTTTTT. Protein sequence: CASSAPPSGRAGNTGELFF.

The rearrangement joins TRBV2 to TRBJ2-3; D not certain. Trimming took 4 bases from V and 0 from J, leaving 8 bases between them. CDR1 is SNHLY and CDR2 is FYNNEI in the germline V gene. The CDR3 spans 14 residues. CDR3 DNA: TGTGCCAGCAGTGGCGGAATTAGCACAGATACGCAGTATTTT. It codes for CASSGGISTDTQYF.

The chain joins TRBV7-2 to TRBJ2-1; D is unclear. CDR3 length: 13 residues. Germline V gene sequence: CDR1 SGHTA, CDR2 FQGNSA. The germline V and J ends were trimmed by 5 bases and 7 bases, with 12 bases remaining between them. DNA for the CDR3: TGTGCCAGCAGCCACCCTTGGCGGAATGAGCAGTTCTTC. Its protein product is CASSHPWRNEQFF.

This chain uses TRBV5-4 with TRBJ2-6; 7 bases map to TRBD1. The V gene's germline CDR1 is SGHNT and CDR2 YYREEE (reference sequence). The CDR3 sequence is 15 residues long. The V and J ends lost 4 bases and 0 bases, in that order; junction bases with no gene match: 1. The CDR3 spells CASSPGGSGANVLTF. The CDR3 DNA sequence: TGTGCCAGCAGCCCAGGGGGCTCTGGGGCCAACGTCCTGACTTTC.

J is TRBJ2-3 and V is TRBV11-2, with 8 bases that match TRBD2. The CDR3 runs to 15 residues. CDR1 is SGHAT, CDR2 FQNNGV, per germline. The V segment lost 0 bases and the J segment 6 bases; nucleotides outside the gene matches: 5. CDR3 protein: CASSLEAGEVDTQYF. The CDR3 DNA sequence: TGTGCCAGCAGCTTAGAAGCGGGAGAGGTGGATACGCAGTATTTT.

The gene calls are TRBV5-4 and TRBJ1-4, with D maybe TRBD1 (6 bases). The CDR3 totals 13 residues. The germline V gene has CDR1 SGHNT and CDR2 YYREEE (reference sequence). Deletions cut 3 bases from V and 5 bases from J, with 8 bases between. As DNA, the CDR3 is TGTGCCAGCAGCTCCGGACAGAATGAAAAACTGTTTTTT. Its protein is CASSSGQNEKLFF.

This clone was found once. The chain carries TRBV5-6 and TRBJ1-2; D remains ambiguous. Germline V CDR1 and CDR2: SGHDT, YYEEEE. The CDR3 has 16 amino acids. The V and J ends lost 5 bases and 4 bases respectively, with 21 bases between them. The CDR3 spells CASSNPPGRIIYGYTF. The CDR3 nucleotides read TGTGCCAGCAGTAACCCCCCCGGGAGGATAATCTATGGCTACACCTTC.

This sequence joins TRBV5-4 and TRBJ2-1; tentative D call: TRBD2 (5 bases). Germline loops: CDR1 SGHNT, CDR2 YYREEE (reference sequence). This CDR3 is 16 amino acids long. V was trimmed by 4 bases and J by 3 bases, leaving 17 bases between them. CDR3 residues: CASSHSEGGLYNEQFF. DNA of the CDR3: TGTGCCAGCAGCCATAGTGAAGGAGGCCTCTACAATGAGCAGTTCTTC.

As for this clone: Other DNA sequences in this sample translate to the same CDR3. The chain joins TRBV27 to TRBJ2-7; D gene uncertain. This CDR3 has 12 residues. Germline lookup yields CDR1 MNHEY and CDR2 SMNVEV (reference sequence). V was shortened by 4 bases and J by 0 bases, with 4 bases between the two germline ends. The CDR3: CASSSSSYEQYF. CDR3 nucleotide sequence: TGTGCCAGCAGTTCCTCCTCCTACGAGCAGTACTTC.

The V and J genes are TRBV13 and TRBJ1-2; no reliable D call. The CDR3 loop spans 13 amino acids. Trimming removed 0 bases at V and 2 bases at J, with 4 bases between. The germline V gene has CDR1 PRHDT and CDR2 FYEKMQ (reference sequence). The DNA of the CDR3 is TGTGCCAGCAGCTTAGGACTGAACTATGGCTACACCTTC. Its translation: CASSLGLNYGYTF.

This chain uses TRBV11-2 with TRBJ1-1; D gene unclear. Germline CDR1 reads SGHAT; CDR2 reads FQNNGV. This CDR3 has 14 amino acids. Deletions cut 3 bases from V and 1 base from J, with 9 bases between. The CDR3 reads CASSFGRANTEAFF. The CDR3 bases are TGTGCCAGCAGCTTTGGGAGGGCGAACACTGAAGCTTTCTTT.

Concerning this clone itself: At one boundary the junction diverges from the germline segment, which might be a read error. The rearrangement uses TRBV6-1 and TRBJ1-2; 8 positions agree with TRBD1. Germline CDR1 and CDR2: MNHNS and SASEGT. This CDR3 is 15 amino acids long. Here the CDR3 reads CASRGLDRGGYDYTF. CDR3 DNA: TGTGCCAGCAGGGGACTCGACAGGGGTGGGTATGACTACACCTTC.

This clone was recorded only once. J is TRBJ2-7 and V is TRBV19; tentatively, D is TRBD1 (6 bases). Trimming took 10 bases from V and 6 from J, leaving 22 bases between them. Per germline, CDR1 LNHDA and CDR2 SQIVND (reference sequence). CDR3 length equals 14 residues. The CDR3 DNA is TGTGCCACTCAATACCAGGGGTATAAGGGCGAGCAGTACTTC. It specifies CATQYQGYKGEQYF.

The chain employs TRBV7-3 and TRBJ2-3; perhaps TRBD2 as D (6 bases). V was shortened by 6 bases and J by 2 bases, with 15 bases between the two germline ends. The CDR3 runs 15 residues. CDR1 and CDR2 from the germline V gene are SGHTA and FQGTGA. CDR3 sequence reads: CASSSSGSLTDTQYF. CDR3 coding DNA: TGTGCCAGCAGTAGTAGCGGTTCCCTCACAGATACGCAGTATTTT.

The chain links TRBV2 to TRBJ2-7; 11 nucleotides match TRBD1. The CDR3 sequence is 14 residues long. Losses at the gene ends were 8 bases for V and 5 bases for J; bases not matched to a gene: 8. Germline CDR1 SNHLY, CDR2 FYNNEI. CDR3 bases: TGTGCCAGCGGCCGAGGACAGGGGGCCCACGAGCAGTACTTC. Translating it yields CASGRGQGAHEQYF.

The chain combines TRBV6-5 with TRBJ1-4, with a possible D match to TRBD1 (6 bases). CDR3 length: 16 residues. The V and J ends lost 2 bases and 3 bases respectively, with 13 bases between them. Germline V CDR1 and CDR2: MNHEY, SVGAGI. The CDR3 region is CASSYAQGVANEKLFF. Written as DNA, the CDR3 is TGTGCCAGCAGTTACGCACAGGGTGTAGCTAATGAAAAACTGTTTTTT.

The rearrangement links TRBV28 to TRBJ2-7; the match to TRBD1 covers 7 bases. The V and J ends lost 4 bases and 4 bases, in that order; junction bases with no gene match: 1. The V gene's germline CDR1 is MDHEN and CDR2 SYDVKM. This CDR3 has 12 residues. The CDR3 loop is CASSSTGYEQYF. The CDR3 DNA is TGTGCCAGCAGTTCGACAGGGTACGAGCAGTACTTC.

V usage is TRBV25-1 and J usage is TRBJ1-1; TRBD1 matches 8 bases. Losses at the gene ends were 5 bases for V and 1 base for J; bases not matched to a gene: 15. The CDR3 covers 18 residues. CDR1 and CDR2 (germline): MGHDK, SYGVNS. CDR3 sequence (DNA): TGTGCCAGCAGTCCGATTCGTGGGCAGGGGGCGAAGAACACTGAAGCTTTCTTT. Translated, it gives CASSPIRGQGAKNTEAFF.

The gene calls are TRBV6-1 and TRBJ2-5, with TRBD2 matching over 7 bases. CDR1 and CDR2 from the germline V gene are MNHNS and SASEGT. V lost 7 bases and J lost 4; bases outside the gene matches: 0. There are 11 residues in the CDR3. This CDR3 is CASTGGETQYF. The CDR3 region has the DNA TGTGCCAGCACGGGAGGAGAGACCCAGTACTTC.

This chain joins TRBV13 and TRBJ2-1; maybe TRBD2 (5 bases). There are 16 residues in the CDR3. Germline-derived CDR1 and CDR2 are PRHDT and FYEKMQ (reference sequence). The V end lost 0 bases, the J end lost 3 bases, and 12 bases lay between the germline ends. The CDR3 coding sequence is TGTGCCAGCAGCTTAGGTCGAGCGGAGGTCTACAATGAGCAGTTCTTC. It is translated as CASSLGRAEVYNEQFF.

The genes are TRBV7-6 and TRBJ2-2; 10 bases agree with TRBD2. CDR1 SGHVS and CDR2 FNYEAQ come from the germline V gene. The CDR3 loop spans 18 amino acids. Unmatched junction bases numbered 7, after V lost 0 bases and J lost 3 bases. For the CDR3, the DNA is TGTGCCAGCAGCTTAGCCCTTTTAGGGACTAGCGACACCGGGGAGCTGTTTTTT. Its translation is CASSLALLGTSDTGELFF.

The chain is built from TRBV5-6 and TRBJ1-1, with unresolved D. CDR3 length equals 14 residues. V was shortened by 2 bases and J by 8 bases, with 16 bases between the two germline ends. The germline CDR1 and CDR2 sequences are SGHDT and YYEEEE. CDR3 residues: CASSFPGTGLEAFF. Written as DNA, the CDR3 is TGTGCCAGCAGCTTTCCAGGAACGGGGTTAGAAGCTTTCTTT.

The chain has TRBV28 and TRBJ2-3; 9 positions agree with TRBD2. There are 20 residues in the CDR3. Germline V gives CDR1 MDHEN, CDR2 SYDVKM. The V segment lost 2 bases and the J segment 6 bases; nucleotides outside the gene matches: 21. The CDR3 region is CASSLVQGLKASGVWDTQYF. The CDR3 DNA is TGTGCCAGCAGTTTAGTTCAGGGATTGAAGGCTAGCGGGGTCTGGGATACGCAGTATTTT.

The rearrangement uses TRBV10-3 and TRBJ2-7; D not resolved. The CDR3 is 14 amino acids. Per the germline V gene, CDR1 is ENHRY and CDR2 is SYGVKD. V was pared by 3 bases and J by 0 bases, with 9 bases between. The CDR3 is CAISERAGSYEQYF. CDR3 nucleotide sequence: TGTGCCATCAGTGAAAGAGCAGGCTCCTACGAGCAGTACTTC.

This clone is classed as medium-sized. The chain combines TRBV9 with TRBJ2-3; 10 positions match TRBD2. Germline CDR1 SGDLS, CDR2 YYNGEE. Trimming removed 4 bases from V and 2 bases from J; junction bases left unmatched: 4. This CDR3 contains 15 residues. CDR3 loop: CASSMTSGPTDTQYF. The CDR3 nucleotides read TGTGCCAGCAGCATGACTAGCGGGCCCACAGATACGCAGTATTTT.

The V and J genes are TRBV29-1 and TRBJ1-2; TRBD1 agrees at 9 bases. The germline CDR1 and CDR2 sequences are SQVTM and ANQGSEA. Trimming took 6 bases from V and 2 from J; bases not matched to a gene: 1. The CDR3 length is 12 residues. CDR3 nucleotide sequence: TGCAGCGTCGGGACAGGGAACTATGGCTACACCTTC. Translating it yields CSVGTGNYGYTF.

The chain couples TRBV19 to TRBJ1-4; 10 positions agree with TRBD1. The CDR3 is 14 residues long. V dropped 8 bases and J dropped 7; count of bases not matched to a gene: 7. Germline V gene sequence: CDR1 LNHDA, CDR2 SQIVND (reference sequence). CDR3 nucleotide sequence: TGTGCCAGTTTTACCGGGACAGGGGTTGAAAAACTGTTTTTT. Protein sequence: CASFTGTGVEKLFF.

The V and J genes are TRBV9 and TRBJ2-1; the match to TRBD2 covers 10 bases. This CDR3 is 15 amino acids long. CDR1 is SGDLS, CDR2 YYNGEE, per germline. The V and J ends lost 0 bases and 9 bases, in that order; junction bases with no gene match: 6. CDR3 nucleotide sequence: TGTGCCAGCAGCGTAGATCTAGCGGGAGACCGTGAGCAGTTCTTC. Translation: CASSVDLAGDREQFF.

V usage is TRBV7-9 and J usage is TRBJ1-4; 7 bases agree with TRBD1. Germline loops: CDR1 SEHNR, CDR2 FQNEAQ (reference sequence). This CDR3 is 15 amino acids long. The J segment lost 5 bases and the V segment lost 1 base, leaving 4 bases of the junction unmatched. CDR3: CASSLVGRGNEKLFF. The CDR3 region has the DNA TGTGCCAGCAGCTTAGTGGGCAGGGGGAATGAAAAACTGTTTTTT.

J is TRBJ2-1 and V is TRBV27; TRBD2 might be the D (5 bases). The V gene lost 8 bases and the J gene lost 4 bases, with 9 bases spanning the gap. This CDR3 has 12 amino acids. Looked up from germline, CDR1 is MNHEY and CDR2 is SMNVEV (reference sequence). CDR3 DNA sequence: TGTGCCAGCCGGGGTACGTACAATGAGCAGTTCTTC. It translates to CASRGTYNEQFF.